This entry concerns a single TCR beta chain. The antigen remains undetermined. The CDR3 extends over 12 amino acids. Germline V gene sequence: CDR1 SQVTM, CDR2 ANQGSEA. V dropped 0 bases and J dropped 7 bases, with 7 bases sitting between them. This sample stems from a study of beta chain features in type 1 diabetes. Study observations and caveats: TCRB CDR3 length was moderately but significantly reduced in all four CD4+ subsets of Type 1 diabetes patients.

Expressed TCRB transcripts were sequenced, since all the RNA that had been isolated was reverse transcribed. The table came from immunoSEQ multiplex PCR; TCRdb's copy has only in-frame clones and leaves some out. There are under 300,000 clones in the sample; around 21% occur only once, and 0.028% lies in the top ten. V gene TRBV29-1 combines with J gene TRBJ2-1; no reliable D call. Specimen: naive CD4+ T cells from blood. This sequence originates from a woman between 40 and 55 years old with type 1 diabetes. The CDR3 loop reads CSVEDLLNEQFF. For the CDR3, the DNA is TGCAGCGTTGAAGATCTTCTGAATGAGCAGTTCTTC.